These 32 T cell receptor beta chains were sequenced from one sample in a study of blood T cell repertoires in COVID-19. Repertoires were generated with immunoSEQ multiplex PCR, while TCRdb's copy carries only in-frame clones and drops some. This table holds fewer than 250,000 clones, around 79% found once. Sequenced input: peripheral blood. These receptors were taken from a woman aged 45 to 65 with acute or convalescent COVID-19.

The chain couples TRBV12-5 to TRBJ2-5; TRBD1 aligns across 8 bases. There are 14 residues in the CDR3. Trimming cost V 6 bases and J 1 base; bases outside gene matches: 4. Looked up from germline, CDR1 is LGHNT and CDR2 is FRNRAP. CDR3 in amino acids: CASGRGQGQETQYF. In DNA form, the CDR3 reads TGTGCTAGTGGCCGCGGACAGGGCCAAGAGACCCAGTACTTC.

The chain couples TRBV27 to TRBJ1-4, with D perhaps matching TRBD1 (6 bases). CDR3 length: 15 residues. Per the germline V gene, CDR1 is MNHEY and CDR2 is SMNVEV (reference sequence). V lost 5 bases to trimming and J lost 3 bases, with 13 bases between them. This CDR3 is CASSPRQAPNEKLFF. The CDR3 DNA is TGTGCCAGCAGTCCCCGACAGGCGCCTAATGAAAAACTGTTTTTT.

The CDR3 DNA is TGTGCCAGCAGCGGGACTTATGGCTACACCTTC. Protein product: CASSGTYGYTF. V and J are TRBV6-6 and TRBJ1-2; maybe TRBD1 (5 bases). Looked up from germline, CDR1 is MNHNY and CDR2 is SVGAGI (reference sequence). Trimming shortened V by 6 bases and J by 5 bases, and 7 bases separated the two germline ends. The CDR3 sequence is 11 residues long.

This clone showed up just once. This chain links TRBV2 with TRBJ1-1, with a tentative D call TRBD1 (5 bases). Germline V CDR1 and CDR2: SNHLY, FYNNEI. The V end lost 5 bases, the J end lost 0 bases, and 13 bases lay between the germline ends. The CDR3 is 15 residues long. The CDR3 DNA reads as TGTGCCAGCAGTAAGAAACAGGCCCTGAACACTGAAGCTTTCTTT. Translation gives CASSKKQALNTEAFF.

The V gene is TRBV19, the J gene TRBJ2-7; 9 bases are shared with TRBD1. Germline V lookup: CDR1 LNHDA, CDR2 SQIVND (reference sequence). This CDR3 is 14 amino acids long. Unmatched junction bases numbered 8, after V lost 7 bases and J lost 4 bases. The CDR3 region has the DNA TGTGCCAGTACGAAGGGACAGGGTTCGTACGAGCAGTACTTC. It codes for CASTKGQGSYEQYF. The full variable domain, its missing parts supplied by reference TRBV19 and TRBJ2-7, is DGGITQSPKYLFRKEGQNVTLSCEQNLNHDAMYWYRQDPGQGLRLIYYSQIVNDFQKGDIAEGYSVSREKKESFPLTVTSAQKNPTAFYLCASTKGQGSYEQYFGPGTRLTVT.

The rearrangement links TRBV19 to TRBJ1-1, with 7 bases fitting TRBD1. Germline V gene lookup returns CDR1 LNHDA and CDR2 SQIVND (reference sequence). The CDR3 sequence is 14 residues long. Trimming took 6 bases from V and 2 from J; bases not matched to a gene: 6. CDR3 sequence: CASSRDRQNTEAFF. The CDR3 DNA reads TGTGCCAGTAGCCGGGACAGACAAAACACTGAAGCTTTCTTT.

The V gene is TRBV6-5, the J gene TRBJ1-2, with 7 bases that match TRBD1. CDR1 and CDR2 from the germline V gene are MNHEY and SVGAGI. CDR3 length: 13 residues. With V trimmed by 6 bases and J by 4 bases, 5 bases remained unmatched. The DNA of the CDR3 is TGTGCCAGCAGACAGGGGACTCCCTATGGCTACACCTTC. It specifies CASRQGTPYGYTF.

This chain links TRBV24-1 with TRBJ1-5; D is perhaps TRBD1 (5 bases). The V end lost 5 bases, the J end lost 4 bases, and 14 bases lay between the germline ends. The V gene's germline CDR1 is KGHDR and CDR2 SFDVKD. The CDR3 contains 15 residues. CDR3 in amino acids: CATSAAGGGNQPQHF. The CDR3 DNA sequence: TGTGCCACCAGTGCCGCGGGGGGGGGAAATCAGCCCCAGCATTTT.

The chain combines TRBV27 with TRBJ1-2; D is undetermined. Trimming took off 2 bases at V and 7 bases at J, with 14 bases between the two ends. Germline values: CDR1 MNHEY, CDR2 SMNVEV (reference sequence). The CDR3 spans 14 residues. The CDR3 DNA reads TGTGCCAGCAGTTTAAGCCCGATGGCGGGTGGCTACACCTTC. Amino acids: CASSLSPMAGGYTF.

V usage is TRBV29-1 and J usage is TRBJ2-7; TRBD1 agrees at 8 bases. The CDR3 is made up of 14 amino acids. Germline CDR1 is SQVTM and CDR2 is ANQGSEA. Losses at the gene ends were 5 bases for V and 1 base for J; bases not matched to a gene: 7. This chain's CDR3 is CSVLKDRDSYEQYF. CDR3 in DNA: TGCAGCGTTCTGAAGGACAGGGATTCCTACGAGCAGTACTTC.

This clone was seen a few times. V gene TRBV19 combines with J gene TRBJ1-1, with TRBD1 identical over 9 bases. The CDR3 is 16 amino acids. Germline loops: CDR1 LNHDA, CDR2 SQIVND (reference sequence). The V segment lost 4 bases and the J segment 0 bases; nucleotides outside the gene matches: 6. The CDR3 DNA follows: TGTGCCAGTAGTACCGACAGGGGGGCCGTGAACACTGAAGCTTTCTTT. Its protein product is CASSTDRGAVNTEAFF.

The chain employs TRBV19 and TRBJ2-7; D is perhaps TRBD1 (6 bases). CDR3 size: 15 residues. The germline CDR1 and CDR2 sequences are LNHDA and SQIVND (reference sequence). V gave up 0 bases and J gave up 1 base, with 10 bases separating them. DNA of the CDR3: TGTGCCAGTAGTATAGAAGGGGGAATTTCCTACGAGCAGTACTTC. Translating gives CASSIEGGISYEQYF.

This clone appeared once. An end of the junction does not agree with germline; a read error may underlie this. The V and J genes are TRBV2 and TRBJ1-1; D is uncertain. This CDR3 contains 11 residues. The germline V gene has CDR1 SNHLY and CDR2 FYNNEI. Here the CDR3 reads CASREGRTRFF. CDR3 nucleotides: TGTGCCAGCAGGGAAGGGAGGACTCGGTTCTTT.

The CDR3 protein is CASSQARTSGYNEQFF. The CDR3 region has the DNA TGCGCCAGCAGCCAGGCTAGGACTAGCGGGTACAATGAGCAGTTCTTC. This sequence joins TRBV4-1 and TRBJ2-1, with 11 bases matching TRBD2. CDR3 length equals 16 residues. Trimming took 3 bases from V and 4 from J; bases not matched to a gene: 5. CDR1 and CDR2 (germline): MGHRA, YSYEKL.

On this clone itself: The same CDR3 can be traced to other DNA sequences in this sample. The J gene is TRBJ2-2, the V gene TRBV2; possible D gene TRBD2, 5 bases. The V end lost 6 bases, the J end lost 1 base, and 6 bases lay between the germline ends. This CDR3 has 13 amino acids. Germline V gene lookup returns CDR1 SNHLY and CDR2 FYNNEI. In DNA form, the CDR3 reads TGTGCCAGCAGCCGGGAGAACACCGGGGAGCTGTTTTTT. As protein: CASSRENTGELFF.

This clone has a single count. CDR3 sequence (DNA): TGTGCCAGCAGTGATGGAGGACGTGGCACAGATACGCAGTATTTT. Residues: CASSDGGRGTDTQYF. The J gene is TRBJ2-3, the V gene TRBV6-1; a weak D match, TRBD2 (5 bases). The CDR3 runs 15 residues. The V end was cut by 3 bases, the J end by 1 base, with 11 bases between. Germline V lookup: CDR1 MNHNS, CDR2 SASEGT.

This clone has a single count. The CDR3 DNA is TGTGCCACCTGGGGACTCACTCGAAATCAGCCCCAGCATTTT. Residues: CATWGLTRNQPQHF. The gene calls are TRBV19 and TRBJ1-5; a possible D gene is TRBD1 (5 bases). With 10 bases removed from V and 4 bases from J, the gap between germline ends came to 17 bases. CDR1 and CDR2 (germline): LNHDA, SQIVND (reference sequence). This CDR3 spans 14 amino acids.

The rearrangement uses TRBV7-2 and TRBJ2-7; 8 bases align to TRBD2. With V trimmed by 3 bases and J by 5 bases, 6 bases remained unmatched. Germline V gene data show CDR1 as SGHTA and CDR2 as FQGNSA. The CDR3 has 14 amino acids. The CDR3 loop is CASSFGGARNEQYF. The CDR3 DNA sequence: TGTGCCAGCAGCTTCGGGGGGGCCCGTAACGAGCAGTACTTC.

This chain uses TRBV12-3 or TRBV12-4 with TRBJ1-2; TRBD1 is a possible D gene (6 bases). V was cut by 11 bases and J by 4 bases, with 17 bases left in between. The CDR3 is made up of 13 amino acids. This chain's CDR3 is CAGTQGLGYGYTF. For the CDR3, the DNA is TGTGCCGGCACACAGGGCCTTGGCTATGGCTACACCTTC.

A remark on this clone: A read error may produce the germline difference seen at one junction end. CDR3 residues: CASSDPRGTSNEQYF. The CDR3 DNA follows: TGCGCCAGCAGTGACCCCAGGGGGACCTCCAACGAGCAGTACTTC. The V call is TRBV10-2, the J call TRBJ2-7; the match to TRBD1 covers 7 bases. The V gene's germline CDR1 is WSHSY and CDR2 SAAADI. This CDR3 has 15 residues.

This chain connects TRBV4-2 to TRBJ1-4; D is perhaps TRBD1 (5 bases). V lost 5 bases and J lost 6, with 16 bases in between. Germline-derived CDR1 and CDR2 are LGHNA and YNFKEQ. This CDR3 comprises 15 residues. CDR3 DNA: TGTGCCAGCAGCACCACTTTGGGCAGGGATGAAAAACTGTTTTTT. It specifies CASSTTLGRDEKLFF.

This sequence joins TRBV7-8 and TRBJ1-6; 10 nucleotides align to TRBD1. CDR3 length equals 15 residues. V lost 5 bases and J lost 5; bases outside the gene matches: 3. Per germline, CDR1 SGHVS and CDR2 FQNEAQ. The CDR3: CASSTGQGDNSPLHF. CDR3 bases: TGTGCCAGCAGCACCGGACAGGGGGATAATTCACCCCTCCACTTT.

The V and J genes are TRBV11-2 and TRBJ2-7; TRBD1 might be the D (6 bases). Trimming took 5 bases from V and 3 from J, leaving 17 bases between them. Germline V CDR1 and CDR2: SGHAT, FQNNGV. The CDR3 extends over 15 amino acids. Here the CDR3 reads CASSHQGQGNYEQYF. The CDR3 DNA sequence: TGTGCCAGCAGCCACCAGGGGCAGGGGAACTACGAGCAGTACTTC.

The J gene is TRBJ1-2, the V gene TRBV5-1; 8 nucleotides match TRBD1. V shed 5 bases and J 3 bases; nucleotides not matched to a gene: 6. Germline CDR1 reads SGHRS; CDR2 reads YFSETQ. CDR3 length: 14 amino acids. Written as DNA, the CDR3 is TGCGCCAGCAGAATCCCGGGACAGGACTATGGCTACACCTTC. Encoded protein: CASRIPGQDYGYTF.

The DNA of the CDR3 is TGTGCCAGCAGCTTGGTAGGACAGGGGGACTTCAGGGAGCAGTACTTC. Amino acid sequence: CASSLVGQGDFREQYF. The chain has TRBV5-6 and TRBJ2-7; TRBD1 agrees at 10 bases. The trim removed 0 bases at V and 7 bases at J, leaving 10 bases unmatched. CDR1 and CDR2 (germline): SGHDT, YYEEEE. The CDR3 is 16 amino acids.

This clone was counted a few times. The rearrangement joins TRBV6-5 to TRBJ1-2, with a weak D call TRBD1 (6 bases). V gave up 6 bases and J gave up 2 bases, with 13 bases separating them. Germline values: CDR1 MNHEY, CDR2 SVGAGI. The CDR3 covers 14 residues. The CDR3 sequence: CASSWVGANYGYTF. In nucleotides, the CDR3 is TGTGCCAGCAGCTGGGTGGGGGCGAACTATGGCTACACCTTC.

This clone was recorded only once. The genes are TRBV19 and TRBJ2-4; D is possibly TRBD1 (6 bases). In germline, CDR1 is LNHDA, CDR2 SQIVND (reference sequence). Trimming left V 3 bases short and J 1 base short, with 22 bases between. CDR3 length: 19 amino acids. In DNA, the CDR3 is TGTGCCAGTAGTATTGATGCAAGACAGGCAGCCTATGCCAAAAACATTCAGTACTTC. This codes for CASSIDARQAAYAKNIQYF.

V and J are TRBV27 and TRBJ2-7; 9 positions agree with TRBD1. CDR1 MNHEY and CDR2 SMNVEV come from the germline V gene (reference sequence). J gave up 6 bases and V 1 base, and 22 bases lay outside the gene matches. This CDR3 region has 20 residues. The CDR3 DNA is TGTGCCAGCAGTTTATTAGGGGTGTCATCCTCCGGGACAGGGAGGGGCGAGCAGTACTTC. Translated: CASSLLGVSSSGTGRGEQYF.

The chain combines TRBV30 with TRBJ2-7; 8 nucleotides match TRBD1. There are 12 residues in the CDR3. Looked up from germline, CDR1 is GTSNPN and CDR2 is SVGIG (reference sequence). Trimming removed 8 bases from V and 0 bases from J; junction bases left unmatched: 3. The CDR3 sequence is CAGQGTSYEQYF. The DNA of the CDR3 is TGTGCCGGACAGGGAACCTCCTACGAGCAGTACTTC.

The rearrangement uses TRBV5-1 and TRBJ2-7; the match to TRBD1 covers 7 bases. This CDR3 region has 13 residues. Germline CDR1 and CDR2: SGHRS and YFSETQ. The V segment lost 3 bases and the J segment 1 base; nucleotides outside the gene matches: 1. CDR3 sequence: CASSSTGSYEQYF. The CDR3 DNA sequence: TGCGCCAGCAGCTCGACAGGGTCCTACGAGCAGTACTTC.

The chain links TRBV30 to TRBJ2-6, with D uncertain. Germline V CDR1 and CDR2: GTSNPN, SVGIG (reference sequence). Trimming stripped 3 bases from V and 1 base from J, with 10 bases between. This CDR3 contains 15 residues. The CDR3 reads CAWSPPRSGANVLTF. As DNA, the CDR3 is TGTGCCTGGAGCCCCCCCAGGTCTGGGGCCAACGTCCTGACTTTC.

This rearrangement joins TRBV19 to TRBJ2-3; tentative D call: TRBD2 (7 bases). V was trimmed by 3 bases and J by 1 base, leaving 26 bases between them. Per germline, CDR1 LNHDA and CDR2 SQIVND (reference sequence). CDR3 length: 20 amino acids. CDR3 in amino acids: CASSMLQGRQELAGTDTQYF. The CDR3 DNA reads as TGTGCCAGTAGTATGCTACAGGGCCGTCAAGAGCTAGCGGGCACAGATACGCAGTATTTT.